The rows below give T cell receptor beta chains drawn from one sample of a study of blood T cell repertoires in COVID-19. Assay: immunoSEQ multiplex PCR; the TCRdb copy retains only in-frame clones and omits some. The sample gives some 120,000 clones, roughly 79% of which show up once; roughly 25% is in the top ten. Material: peripheral blood. Receptors originate from a human donor in a cohort sampled during active COVID-19. CDR3s include the opening cysteine and the closing phenylalanine or tryptophan. A D gene is named only where the DNA matches it firmly. Expanded clones get a size class; other rows say once, few or many, or leave the size out.

V gene: TRBV3-1/TRBV3-2; clone size: NA; J gene: TRBJ1-3; D gene: NA; CDR3 protein: CASSQGSHRFSGNTIYF; CDR3 DNA: TGTGCCAGCAGCCAAGGGAGTCACAGGTTCTCTGGAAACACCATATATTTT
V gene: TRBV25-1; clone size: NA; J gene: TRBJ2-7; D gene: NA; CDR3 protein: CASNKTDLGYEQYF; CDR3 DNA: TGTGCCAGCAACAAAACGGACTTGGGGTACGAGCAGTACTTC
V gene: TRBV7-2; clone size: NA; J gene: TRBJ2-5; D gene: NA; CDR3 protein: CASSYVGSGETQYF; CDR3 DNA: TGTGCCAGCAGCTACGTGGGGTCGGGGGAGACCCAGTACTTC
V gene: TRBV5-1; clone size: NA; J gene: TRBJ1-1; D gene: NA; CDR3 protein: CASSPGVRGGAEAFF; CDR3 DNA: TGCGCCAGCAGCCCTGGAGTCAGGGGTGGCGCTGAAGCTTTCTTT
V gene: TRBV5-1; clone size: NA; J gene: TRBJ1-6; D gene: TRBD1; CDR3 protein: CASSEGQGGNSPLHF; CDR3 DNA: TGCGCCAGCAGCGAGGGACAGGGAGGAAATTCACCCCTCCACTTT
V gene: TRBV9; clone size: NA; J gene: TRBJ1-3; D gene: NA; CDR3 protein: CASSVEEGTGNTIYF; CDR3 DNA: TGTGCCAGCAGCGTAGAAGAGGGAACTGGAAACACCATATATTTT
V gene: TRBV19; clone size: once; J gene: TRBJ2-5; D gene: NA; CDR3 protein: CATRQLRTQYF; CDR3 DNA: TGTGCCACCCGACAATTACGGACCCAGTACTTC
V gene: TRBV3-1/TRBV3-2; clone size: once; J gene: TRBJ2-3; D gene: TRBD1; CDR3 protein: CASSPRDRADTQYF; CDR3 DNA: TGTGCCAGCAGCCCAAGGGACAGGGCAGATACGCAGTATTTT
V gene: TRBV28; clone size: NA; J gene: TRBJ1-5; D gene: NA; CDR3 protein: CASRGGNQPQHF; CDR3 DNA: TGTGCCAGCAGGGGCGGCAATCAGCCCCAGCATTTT
V gene: TRBV18; clone size: NA; J gene: TRBJ2-3; D gene: TRBD2; CDR3 protein: CASSLAGHTDTQYF; CDR3 DNA: TGTGCCAGCTCACTAGCGGGGCACACAGATACGCAGTATTTT
V gene: TRBV6-6; clone size: NA; J gene: TRBJ2-7; D gene: TRBD1; CDR3 protein: CASSGTDDPEQYF; CDR3 DNA: TGTGCCAGCAGTGGGACAGACGATCCCGAGCAGTACTTC
V gene: TRBV7-8; clone size: NA; J gene: TRBJ2-5; D gene: NA; CDR3 protein: CASSLAQGPQTQYF; CDR3 DNA: TGTGCCAGCAGCTTAGCCCAGGGGCCGCAGACCCAGTACTTC
V gene: TRBV29-1; clone size: NA; J gene: TRBJ1-1; D gene: TRBD1; CDR3 protein: CSAAGQGMAEAFF; CDR3 DNA: TGCAGCGCCGCGGGACAGGGGATGGCTGAAGCTTTCTTT
V gene: TRBV28; clone size: NA; J gene: TRBJ1-4; D gene: NA; CDR3 protein: CASSLIQDTEKLFF; CDR3 DNA: TGTGCCAGCAGTTTAATCCAGGACACTGAAAAACTGTTTTTT
V gene: TRBV5-8; clone size: NA; J gene: TRBJ1-5; D gene: TRBD1; CDR3 protein: CASSQDRGPVGPQHF; CDR3 DNA: TGTGCCAGCAGCCAGGACAGGGGCCCCGTGGGGCCCCAGCATTTT
V gene: TRBV11-2; clone size: NA; J gene: TRBJ1-2; D gene: NA; CDR3 protein: CASSLDRTYGYTF; CDR3 DNA: TGTGCCAGCAGCTTAGACAGAACCTATGGCTACACCTTC
V gene: TRBV19; clone size: NA; J gene: TRBJ1-2; D gene: TRBD1; CDR3 protein: CASSMSSRGLGYTF; CDR3 DNA: TGTGCCAGTAGTATGTCGAGCAGGGGGCTTGGCTACACCTTC
V gene: TRBV6-2/TRBV6-3; clone size: once; J gene: TRBJ2-1; D gene: NA; CDR3 protein: CASSYDNYNEQFF; CDR3 DNA: TGTGCCAGCAGCTATGACAATTACAATGAGCAGTTCTTC
V gene: TRBV5-5; clone size: NA; J gene: TRBJ1-4; D gene: NA; CDR3 protein: CASKAVLDSRGEKLFF; CDR3 DNA: TGTGCCAGCAAGGCCGTGTTAGATTCCCGAGGGGAAAAACTGTTTTTT
V gene: TRBV4-3; clone size: once; J gene: TRBJ1-2; D gene: NA; CDR3 protein: CASSQDSQGSYGYTF; CDR3 DNA: TGCGCCAGCAGCCAAGACAGTCAGGGATCCTATGGCTACACCTTC
V gene: TRBV28; clone size: few; J gene: TRBJ2-3; D gene: TRBD2; CDR3 protein: CASLVGGPQRWSTDTQYF; CDR3 DNA: TGTGCCAGCTTAGTGGGAGGGCCACAGCGGTGGAGCACAGATACGCAGTATTTT
V gene: TRBV4-2; clone size: NA; J gene: TRBJ2-3; D gene: TRBD2; CDR3 protein: CASKSGVSGDTQYF; CDR3 DNA: TGTGCCAGCAAGAGCGGGGTGTCGGGGGATACGCAGTATTTT
V gene: TRBV30; clone size: NA; J gene: TRBJ2-7; D gene: TRBD1; CDR3 protein: CAWSVRGTEARAEGLYEQYF; CDR3 DNA: TGTGCCTGGAGTGTACGTGGGACAGAAGCACGAGCGGAAGGCTTATACGAGCAGTACTTC
V gene: TRBV5-1; clone size: NA; J gene: TRBJ2-1; D gene: NA; CDR3 protein: CASSLSGTPDNEQFF; CDR3 DNA: TGCGCCAGCAGCTTGTCTGGGACACCAGACAATGAGCAGTTCTTC
V gene: TRBV7-9; clone size: NA; J gene: TRBJ1-1; D gene: TRBD1; CDR3 protein: CASSSRQGYTEAFF; CDR3 DNA: TGTGCCAGCAGCTCCCGACAGGGTTACACTGAAGCTTTCTTT
V gene: TRBV15; clone size: NA; J gene: TRBJ2-2; D gene: NA; CDR3 protein: CATSSELGGELFF; CDR3 DNA: TGTGCCACCAGCAGTGAACTTGGCGGGGAGCTGTTTTTT
V gene: TRBV27; clone size: NA; J gene: TRBJ1-2; D gene: TRBD1; CDR3 protein: CASSLMQGERDYTF; CDR3 DNA: TGTGCCAGCAGTTTAATGCAGGGGGAACGGGACTACACCTTC
V gene: TRBV4-2; clone size: NA; J gene: TRBJ1-2; D gene: TRBD1; CDR3 protein: CASSQDVGTGGDSAYGYTF; CDR3 DNA: TGTGCCAGCAGCCAAGATGTAGGGACAGGGGGCGATTCGGCATATGGCTACACCTTC
V gene: TRBV11-2; clone size: NA; J gene: TRBJ2-3; D gene: TRBD2; CDR3 protein: CASSLVSGTSNTQYF; CDR3 DNA: TGTGCCAGCAGCTTAGTTTCCGGGACTAGCAATACGCAGTATTTT
V gene: TRBV28; clone size: few; J gene: TRBJ1-5; D gene: NA; CDR3 protein: CASSFGSRGNQPQHF; CDR3 DNA: TGTGCCAGCAGTTTCGGGAGCCGGGGCAATCAGCCCCAGCATTTT
V gene: TRBV3-1/TRBV3-2; clone size: NA; J gene: TRBJ2-3; D gene: TRBD2; CDR3 protein: CASSQGRGRAGQYF; CDR3 DNA: TGTGCCAGCAGCCAGGGTCGAGGGAGGGCGGGGCAGTATTTT
V gene: TRBV5-4; clone size: NA; J gene: TRBJ2-3; D gene: TRBD2; CDR3 protein: CASSFPGGGGTDTQYF; CDR3 DNA: TGTGCCAGCAGCTTCCCGGGGGGGGGTGGCACAGATACGCAGTATTTT